A single sample is the source of the 24 T cell receptor beta chains below, sequenced in a study of shared clonotypes between healthy human individuals. Only in-frame clones appear in the TCRdb table, and some are missing; sequencing was by immunoSEQ multiplex PCR. The top ten hold less than 2% of the sample, which has roughly 2,000,000 clones, 90% to 95% seen once. Naive CD8 populations comprised CD45RO-negative cells positively selected for CCR7, excluding terminally differentiated effector memory CD45RA+ cells. Sequences were obtained from naive CD8+ T cells from PBMCs. These receptors originate from a man aged 18-30 years in good health. Some clones in this sample may be carry-over from other donors' samples.

This rearrangement joins TRBV27 to TRBJ2-3, with 11 bases fitting TRBD1. Looked up from germline, CDR1 is MNHEY and CDR2 is SMNVEV (reference sequence). The CDR3 extends over 17 amino acids. V lost 7 bases, J lost 4 bases, and 13 bases stayed unmatched. The CDR3 reads CASTLWGQGVKADTQYF. In DNA form, the CDR3 reads TGTGCCAGCACCCTTTGGGGACAGGGGGTTAAGGCAGATACGCAGTATTTT.

The chain is built from TRBV7-9 and TRBJ2-6; D is uncertain. V gave up 2 bases and J gave up 3 bases, with 5 bases separating them. The CDR3 is made up of 14 amino acids. Germline V CDR1 and CDR2: SEHNR, FQNEAQ (reference sequence). The CDR3 spells CASSLSDGANVLTF. CDR3 coding DNA: TGTGCCAGCAGCTTATCGGATGGGGCCAACGTCCTGACTTTC.

V gene TRBV5-5 combines with J gene TRBJ1-1; D unresolved. This CDR3 has 13 amino acids. Trimming cost V 0 bases and J 10 bases, with 13 bases left between them. Germline CDR1 and CDR2: SGHKS and YYEKEE (reference sequence). The CDR3 protein is CASSLVRGLGAFF. DNA for the CDR3: TGTGCCAGCAGCTTGGTCCGCGGCCTCGGAGCTTTCTTT.

This chain uses TRBV5-6 with TRBJ2-3; the D gene could be TRBD1 or TRBD2 (6 bases each). CDR1 and CDR2 (germline): SGHDT, YYEEEE. Trimming took 3 bases from V and 6 from J, leaving 20 bases between them. This CDR3 comprises 16 residues. CDR3 residues: CASSSPGAPSRDTQYF. CDR3 bases: TGTGCCAGCAGCTCGCCGGGGGCCCCGTCCAGGGATACGCAGTATTTT.

V and J are TRBV7-9 and TRBJ2-2, with 8 bases matching TRBD1. The CDR3 length is 19 residues. With 4 bases clipped from V and 5 bases from J, the junction kept 18 bases outside the gene matches. The germline V gene encodes CDR1 SEHNR and CDR2 FQNEAQ (reference sequence). CDR3: CASSSLHPRQGAGTGELFF. CDR3 sequence (DNA): TGTGCCAGCAGCTCCCTGCACCCCCGGCAGGGGGCCGGAACCGGGGAGCTGTTTTTT.

Of note for this clone: Additional DNA sequences in this sample encode the identical CDR3. V usage is TRBV7-9 and J usage is TRBJ2-7; maybe TRBD1 (6 bases). Trimming removed 3 bases from V and 2 bases from J, with 8 bases in between. This CDR3 spans 13 amino acids. Germline values: CDR1 SEHNR, CDR2 FQNEAQ (reference sequence). DNA for the CDR3: TGTGCCAGCAGCTTGGGGACAACCTACGAGCAGTACTTC. It is translated as CASSLGTTYEQYF.

This chain joins TRBV5-1 and TRBJ2-1; a possible D gene is TRBD2 (5 bases). V lost 4 bases, J lost 3 bases, and 11 bases lay in between. CDR1 is SGHRS and CDR2 is YFSETQ in the germline V gene. The CDR3 runs to 14 residues. The CDR3 protein is CASSPPGYYNEQFF. CDR3 nucleotides: TGCGCCAGCAGCCCCCCGGGATACTACAATGAGCAGTTCTTC.

The V and J genes are TRBV7-9 and TRBJ2-5; D is perhaps TRBD1 (6 bases). V lost 3 bases, J lost 1 base, and 9 bases lay in between. Germline CDR1 and CDR2: SEHNR and FQNEAQ (reference sequence). This CDR3 contains 14 residues. The chain's CDR3 is CASSFRGFQETQYF. The CDR3 DNA reads as TGTGCCAGCAGCTTCAGGGGTTTCCAAGAGACCCAGTACTTC.

The V gene is TRBV28, the J gene TRBJ2-7; 8 nucleotides agree with TRBD2. The length of the CDR3 is 18 residues. J lost 0 bases, V lost 2 bases, and 12 bases had no gene match. Germline V gene lookup returns CDR1 MDHEN and CDR2 SYDVKM. The CDR3 coding sequence is TGTGCCAGCAGTTTAAGAAGGGGCGGGAGGCCTAGCTCCTACGAGCAGTACTTC. Translated: CASSLRRGGRPSSYEQYF. Using reference TRBV28 and TRBJ2-7 for the parts outside the CDR3, the full variable domain is DVKVTQSSRYLVKRTGEKVFLECVQDMDHENMFWYRQDPGLGLRLIYFSYDVKMKEKGDIPEGYSVSREKKERFSLILESASTNQTSMYLCASSLRRGGRPSSYEQYFGPGTRLTVT.

V usage is TRBV7-6 and J usage is TRBJ2-7; D is ambiguous. Trimming took 1 base from V and 2 from J, leaving 15 bases between them. CDR1 is SGHVS, CDR2 FNYEAQ, per germline. This CDR3 contains 16 residues. The DNA for the CDR3 is TGTGCCAGCAGCTTAGTTTCGGACCCGGCAGCCTACGAGCAGTACTTC. Its translation: CASSLVSDPAAYEQYF.

The chain carries TRBV2 and TRBJ2-7, with 8 bases fitting TRBD2. This CDR3 is built from 13 residues. CDR1 SNHLY and CDR2 FYNNEI come from the germline V gene. V shed 7 bases and J 6 bases; nucleotides not matched to a gene: 8. The CDR3 sequence is CASIGAGDREQYF. For the CDR3, the DNA is TGTGCCAGCATAGGAGCGGGAGATCGCGAGCAGTACTTC.

The chain uses TRBV5-4 and TRBJ2-1, with TRBD2 as a possible D gene (5 bases). The CDR3 sequence is 14 residues long. The V gene lost 0 bases and the J gene lost 6 bases, with 10 bases spanning the gap. Germline CDR1 SGHNT, CDR2 YYREEE (reference sequence). CDR3 residues: CASSLELGSNEQFF. CDR3 DNA sequence: TGTGCCAGCAGCTTGGAACTAGGGAGCAATGAGCAGTTCTTC.

This clone was recorded once. This chain's CDR3 is CASSLSEGYGYTF. The CDR3 DNA follows: TGTGCCAGCAGTTTGTCCGAGGGGTATGGCTACACCTTC. The V and J genes are TRBV28 and TRBJ1-2; D may be TRBD1 (5 bases). The germline gives CDR1 MDHEN, CDR2 SYDVKM. With 3 bases removed from V and 5 bases from J, the gap between germline ends came to 10 bases. This CDR3 has 13 amino acids.

The chain combines TRBV10-2 with TRBJ2-7; 7 bases match TRBD1. The CDR3 covers 14 residues. V lost 3 bases to trimming and J lost 3 bases; unmatched junction nucleotides: 5. Per germline, CDR1 WSHSY and CDR2 SAAADI. The CDR3, as DNA: TGCGCCAGCAGTGAATTTCAGGGGGACTACGAGCAGTACTTC. This gives the protein CASSEFQGDYEQYF.

This chain joins TRBV7-3 and TRBJ2-1, with 8 bases that match TRBD2. Germline V gene data show CDR1 as SGHTA and CDR2 as FQGTGA. The CDR3 contains 15 residues. The trim removed 8 bases at V and 0 bases at J, leaving 6 bases unmatched. Here the CDR3 reads CASRASGSSYNEQFF. The CDR3 DNA sequence: TGTGCCAGCCGGGCGAGCGGGAGCTCCTACAATGAGCAGTTCTTC.

DNA of the CDR3: TGTGCCAGCAATTCCGGGCGGGAGAGAAAAGAGACCCAGTACTTC. This sequence encodes CASNSGRERKETQYF. J is TRBJ2-5 and V is TRBV27, with 7 bases lining up with TRBD2. The V and J ends lost 7 bases and 3 bases, in that order; junction bases with no gene match: 11. From germline, CDR1 is MNHEY and CDR2 SMNVEV (reference sequence). This CDR3 region has 15 residues.

As to this clone: At one end, the junction sequence differs from germline, possibly due to a read error. J is TRBJ2-1 and V is TRBV2; possibly TRBD1 for D (6 bases). There are 13 residues in the CDR3. Germline V gene sequence: CDR1 SNHLY, CDR2 FYNNEI. CDR3 sequence: CASIEGGYNEQFF. The CDR3 nucleotides are TGTGCCAGCATTGAAGGGGGCTACAATGAGCAGTTCTTC.

This clone was seen a few times. V usage is TRBV28 and J usage is TRBJ1-5; D is possibly TRBD1 (5 bases). The germline gives CDR1 MDHEN, CDR2 SYDVKM. The length of the CDR3 is 15 residues. Trimming pared 0 bases from V and 0 bases from J, leaving 6 bases between. CDR3 sequence: CASSLWTASNQPQHF. DNA of the CDR3: TGTGCCAGCAGTTTATGGACAGCTAGCAATCAGCCCCAGCATTTT.

The rearrangement joins TRBV4-3 to TRBJ2-2; 8 nucleotides line up with TRBD2. V lost 4 bases to trimming and J lost 5 bases; unmatched junction nucleotides: 18. The germline V gene encodes CDR1 LGHNA and CDR2 YSLEER. The CDR3 is 19 amino acids. The DNA for the CDR3 is TGCGCCAGCAGCCTCCGCCTTGGGCGAGCGGGAGTTGGTACCGGGGAGCTGTTTTTT. It specifies CASSLRLGRAGVGTGELFF.

This chain joins TRBV25-1 and TRBJ2-5; D may be TRBD1 or TRBD2 (5 bases each). This CDR3 contains 12 residues. Trimming pared 3 bases from V and 5 bases from J, leaving 7 bases between. The germline CDR1 and CDR2 sequences are MGHDK and SYGVNS. The CDR3 reads CASSDWGETQYF. The DNA of the CDR3 is TGTGCCAGCAGTGATTGGGGGGAGACCCAGTACTTC.

V usage is TRBV7-3 and J usage is TRBJ2-1, with a weak D call TRBD2 (5 bases). V was clipped by 5 bases and J by 5 bases, with 13 bases between them. This CDR3 is 14 amino acids long. The germline V gene has CDR1 SGHTA and CDR2 FQGTGA. The CDR3 loop is CASSPAGGHNEQFF. The CDR3 bases are TGTGCCAGCAGCCCCGCGGGCGGTCACAATGAGCAGTTCTTC.

The chain is built from TRBV28 and TRBJ1-2; D is unresolved. This CDR3 has 11 amino acids. Between the trimmed V and J ends, which lost 5 bases and 6 bases, there was a span of 7 bases. Germline V gene lookup returns CDR1 MDHEN and CDR2 SYDVKM. This CDR3 is CASSENNGYTF. The CDR3, as DNA: TGTGCCAGCAGTGAGAATAATGGCTACACCTTC.

The J gene is TRBJ2-7, the V gene TRBV13, with D possibly called TRBD1 or TRBD2 (6 bases each). Deletions cut 0 bases from V and 5 bases from J, with 11 bases between. Looked up from germline, CDR1 is PRHDT and CDR2 is FYEKMQ (reference sequence). The CDR3 loop spans 14 amino acids. CDR3 coding DNA: TGTGCCAGCAGCTTAGGCACAGGGAGGCACGAGCAGTACTTC. This translates into CASSLGTGRHEQYF.

CDR3 bases: TGCGCCAGCAGCCCCGGCAGGGCCAACGTCCTGACTTTC. It codes for CASSPGRANVLTF. The chain joins TRBV4-1 to TRBJ2-6, with no clear D. V shed 4 bases and J shed 5 bases, with 6 bases lying between them. The V gene's germline CDR1 is MGHRA and CDR2 YSYEKL. CDR3 length equals 13 residues.